The 16 T cell receptor beta chains below come from one sample, sequenced in a study of T-cell reconstitution after alpha-beta-depleted transplantation in children. Preparing the TCRbeta library involved the use of unique molecular identifiers. TCRdb re-derived calls from the PCR reads in MiXCR, one entry per CDR3 protein. The profile shows about 72,000 distinct CDR3 sequences, about 6.7% of them singletons. Sequenced here: PBMCs from the stem cell graft donor, sampled from the stem cell graft. These receptors were collected from a human donor who donated a stem cell graft to a child with acute lymphoblastic leukemia.

Here the CDR3 reads CASSLGTLSALGNEQFF. The DNA of the CDR3 is TGCGCCAGCAGCTTGGGGACTCTTAGCGCCCTGGGCAATGAGCAGTTCTTC. The chain carries TRBV5-1 and TRBJ2-1; D perhaps matches TRBD2 (5 bases). The CDR3 contains 17 residues. Between the trimmed V and J ends, which lost 0 bases and 6 bases, there was a span of 19 bases. CDR1 is SGHRS, CDR2 YFSETQ, per germline.

This clonotype was picked up many times. CDR3 region: CSARDNSRGPYEQYF. In DNA form, the CDR3 reads TGCAGTGCTAGAGATAATAGCCGGGGGCCCTACGAGCAGTACTTC. This chain uses TRBV20-1 with TRBJ2-7; D possibly matches TRBD1 or TRBD2 (6 bases each). Deletions cut 0 bases from V and 2 bases from J, with 14 bases between. The CDR3 totals 15 residues. CDR1 DFQATT and CDR2 SNEGSKA come from the germline V gene (reference sequence).

In this sample, this clonotype turned up many times. The chain links TRBV12-5 to TRBJ1-5; D might be TRBD1 (5 bases). The ends were cut back, 1 base at V and 0 bases at J, with 10 bases in the middle. Germline CDR1 reads LGHNT; CDR2 reads FRNRAP. The CDR3 length is 16 residues. CDR3 protein: CASGLASGLSNQPQHF. The CDR3 coding sequence is TGTGCTAGTGGTTTGGCCTCGGGGCTTAGCAATCAGCCCCAGCATTTT.

The chain recombines TRBV6-5 with TRBJ1-2; tentatively, D is TRBD1 (5 bases). Germline assignment: CDR1 MNHEY and CDR2 SVGAGI. The ends were cut back, 2 bases at V and 1 base at J, with 14 bases in the middle. The CDR3 length is 16 residues. The CDR3 nucleotides are TGTGCCAGCAGTTACGGGACCTCTGGGATTAACTATGGCTACACCTTC. Its translation is CASSYGTSGINYGYTF.

As regards this clonotype: At one boundary the junction diverges from the germline segment, which might be a read error. The chain has TRBV5-4 and TRBJ1-2, with TRBD1 matching over 7 bases. CDR3 size: 15 residues. Per germline, CDR1 SGHNT and CDR2 YYREEE (reference sequence). CDR3 sequence (DNA): TGTCCCAGCATGAAGGGGGCGCAAGGTTTGAATGGCTACACCTTC. Translating it yields CPSMKGAQGLNGYTF.

This clonotype showed up many times. J is TRBJ2-2 and V is TRBV7-3; 9 nucleotides agree with TRBD1. J gave up 7 bases and V 5 bases, and 8 bases lay outside the gene matches. The CDR3 loop spans 15 amino acids. Germline CDR1 and CDR2: SGHTA and FQGTGA. CDR3 loop: CASSPSQGAGGELFF. CDR3 nucleotides: TGTGCCAGCAGCCCCTCACAGGGGGCAGGCGGGGAGCTGTTTTTT. The full variable domain, rest sourced from reference TRBV7-3 and TRBJ2-2, is GAGVSQTPSNKVTEKGKYVELRCDPISGHTALYWYRQSLGQGPEFLIYFQGTGAADDSGLPNDRFFAVRPEGSVSTLKIQRTERGDSAVYLCASSPSQGAGGELFFGEGSRLTVL.

In its sample, this clonotype was seen once. The V gene is TRBV5-4, the J gene TRBJ1-1; possible D gene TRBD1, 6 bases. CDR3 length equals 15 residues. Per germline, CDR1 SGHNT and CDR2 YYREEE (reference sequence). The germline V and J ends were trimmed by 4 bases and 1 base, with 14 bases remaining between them. The CDR3 sequence: CASSNPGHTNTEAFF. The DNA of the CDR3 is TGTGCCAGCAGCAATCCGGGACACACGAACACTGAAGCTTTCTTT.

This clonotype occurred a few times. The chain carries TRBV13 and TRBJ1-4, with 7 bases identical to TRBD1. Germline trimming cut 0 bases from V and 7 bases from J; bases unmatched to any gene: 5. The germline V gene encodes CDR1 PRHDT and CDR2 FYEKMQ (reference sequence). The CDR3 has 15 amino acids. The CDR3 loop reads CASSLGRGLSEKLFF. CDR3 DNA sequence: TGTGCCAGCAGCTTAGGAAGGGGGCTAAGTGAAAAACTGTTTTTT.

This clonotype was counted ten times or more. The genes are TRBV7-8 and TRBJ1-1; tentative D call: TRBD1 (5 bases). This CDR3 has 14 residues. Germline lookup yields CDR1 SGHVS and CDR2 FQNEAQ. The V end was cut by 3 bases, the J end by 1 base, with 9 bases between. Here the CDR3 reads CASSLGGGNTEAFF. The CDR3 DNA follows: TGTGCCAGCAGCTTGGGGGGGGGGAACACTGAAGCTTTCTTT.

V and J are TRBV27 and TRBJ2-7; 8 nucleotides match TRBD2. The V segment lost 3 bases and the J segment 1 base; nucleotides outside the gene matches: 11. The CDR3 extends over 17 amino acids. Germline V gene data show CDR1 as MNHEY and CDR2 as SMNVEV (reference sequence). Here the CDR3 reads CASSFIRAGGKSYEQYF. The DNA for the CDR3 is TGTGCCAGCAGTTTTATCAGGGCGGGAGGCAAATCCTACGAGCAGTACTTC.

This clonotype appeared many times. V is TRBV6-1 and J is TRBJ1-5; D not resolved. V dropped 6 bases and J dropped 5 bases, with 5 bases sitting between them. CDR3 length: 11 residues. Per germline, CDR1 MNHNS and CDR2 SASEGT. DNA of the CDR3: TGTGCCAGCAGGGCATATCAGCCCCAGCATTTT. As protein: CASRAYQPQHF.

The chain couples TRBV24-1 to TRBJ2-1; no clear D gene. CDR1 is KGHDR and CDR2 is SFDVKD in the germline V gene. This CDR3 region has 15 residues. The V gene lost 1 base and the J gene lost 6 bases, with 12 bases spanning the gap. This CDR3 is CATSDFSGHGNEQFF. CDR3 in DNA: TGTGCCACCAGTGATTTCTCTGGGCACGGCAATGAGCAGTTCTTC.

This clonotype was seen at least ten times. The conserved closing phenylalanine or tryptophan is absent in this CDR3, likely reflecting a read error. The rearrangement links TRBV3-1 to TRBJ2-3; TRBD2 agrees at 11 bases. Trimming at V came to 0 bases and at J to 1 base, leaving 3 bases not matched to a gene. The CDR3 is 17 amino acids. CDR1 and CDR2 (germline): LGHDT, YNNKEL (reference sequence). DNA for the CDR3: TGTGCCAGCAGCCAAGAGATGGGACTAGCGGGCACAGATACGCAGTATTCT. Translating it yields CASSQEMGLAGTDTQYS.

Ten or more counts support this clonotype. The chain has TRBV5-1 and TRBJ1-1, with a possible D match to TRBD1 (6 bases). This CDR3 is 15 amino acids long. CDR1 and CDR2 from the germline V gene are SGHRS and YFSETQ. Trimming left V 7 bases short and J 1 base short, with 17 bases between. In DNA, the CDR3 is TGCGCCAGCCAACCTGGTGGGGGCGCGAACACTGAAGCTTTCTTT. Protein sequence: CASQPGGGANTEAFF.

Many counts were recorded for this clonotype. The chain uses TRBV3-1 and TRBJ2-3; 7 bases agree with TRBD2. Germline V gene data show CDR1 as LGHDT and CDR2 as YNNKEL (reference sequence). This CDR3 is built from 17 residues. The junction had 12 bases not matched to a gene; V was cut back by 4 bases and J by 2 bases. CDR3 nucleotide sequence: TGTGCCAGCAGCCTTCTCAGAGGGCGGGGGTTCACAGATACGCAGTATTTT. Protein sequence: CASSLLRGRGFTDTQYF.

This clonotype was seen many times. The rearrangement links TRBV12-3 or TRBV12-4 to TRBJ1-2, with a possible D match to TRBD1 (6 bases). Trimming removed 6 bases from V and 1 base from J, with 15 bases in between. This CDR3 is 15 amino acids long. The DNA of the CDR3 is TGTGCCAGCAGCTCGCAGGGGCATCATAACTATGGCTACACCTTC. This sequence encodes CASSSQGHHNYGYTF.